This TCR beta chain was identified in a study of regulatory T cells in long-lasting Graves disease. Time point meaning: persistent/refractory GD, antithyroid drugs over 5 years with positive TRAb. From RNA extracted from PBMCs, the TCR library was made. Graves' disease diagnoses used American Thyroid Association guidelines. At least ten counts were recorded for this clonotype. What it binds is not known. There are 14 residues in the CDR3. Germline CDR1 and CDR2: SGHVS and FQNEAQ. V was clipped by 5 bases and J by 8 bases; unmatched bases: 10. Study results and caveats: It was possible that the small sample size reduced accuracy. Newly diagnosed Graves' patients exceeded persistent ones in TCR diversity.

In building TCR beta libraries, iRepertoire HTBI primers were used together with Arm-PCR of CDR3 regions. In the original workflow: Across samples, 50 to 75 TRBV and some 13 TRBJ segments were found. MiXCR, run by TCRdb on the multiplex PCR reads, gives a single entry per CDR3 protein. The authors' filters were not applied to this entry. Here the sample spans 300,000 to 350,000 distinct CDR3 sequences, about 20% being singletons. This chain uses TRBV7-8 with TRBJ1-2; 8 positions agree with TRBD1. The sequencing here drew on peripheral blood mononuclear cells (PBMCs), taken when the disease was refractory, from a patient treated with antithyroid drugs. The source of this sequence is a female donor with Graves disease. CDR3 sequence: CASSHRDRSSGYTF. The CDR3, as DNA: TGTGCCAGCAGCCACCGGGACAGGAGCTCGGGCTACACCTTC.